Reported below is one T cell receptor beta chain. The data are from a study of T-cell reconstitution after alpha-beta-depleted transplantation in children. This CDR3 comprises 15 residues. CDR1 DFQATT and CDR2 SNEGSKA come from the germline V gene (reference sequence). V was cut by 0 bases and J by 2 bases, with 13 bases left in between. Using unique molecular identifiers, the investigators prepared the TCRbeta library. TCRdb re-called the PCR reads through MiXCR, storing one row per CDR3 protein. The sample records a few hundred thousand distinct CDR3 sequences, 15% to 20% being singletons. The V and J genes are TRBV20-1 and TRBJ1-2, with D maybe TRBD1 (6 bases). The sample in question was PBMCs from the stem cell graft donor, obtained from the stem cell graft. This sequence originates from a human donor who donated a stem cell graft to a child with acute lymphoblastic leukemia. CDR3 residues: CSARDPTGTNYGYTF. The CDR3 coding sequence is TGCAGTGCTAGAGATCCAACAGGGACCAACTATGGCTACACCTTC.